The present T cell receptor (beta chain) was sequenced within a study of T cell responses to AZD1222 COVID-19 vaccine. Method: immunoSEQ multiplex PCR; TCRdb's copy keeps in-frame clones and lacks some. The sample has 100,000 to 150,000 clones; around 84% are singletons. Germline values: CDR1 SGDLS, CDR2 YYNGEE. This CDR3 comprises 13 residues. V shed 0 bases and J shed 5 bases, with 6 bases lying between them. The J gene is TRBJ1-5, the V gene TRBV9; D is ambiguous. This receptor was identified in an adult in good health. Sequences were derived from peripheral blood, sampled on day 0 of AZD1222 vaccination. This CDR3 reads CASSVVPDQPQHF. In DNA, the CDR3 is TGTGCCAGCAGCGTAGTACCCGATCAGCCCCAGCATTTT.